These 18 T cell receptor beta chains came from one sample sequenced in a study of cytomegalovirus exposure and HLA in healthy donors. 60 Vbeta and 13 Jbeta primers were used in PCR. Libraries were prepared by immunoSEQ multiplex PCR; TCRdb keeps only in-frame clonotypes and omits some of them. The table has around 130,000 clones, 82% seen once. The source material was PBMCs. The source of these receptors is a male donor in good health and CMV-seropositive.

This rearrangement joins TRBV5-4 to TRBJ1-1, with unresolved D. In germline, CDR1 is SGHNT, CDR2 YYREEE (reference sequence). CDR3 size: 16 residues. With 0 bases removed from V and 0 bases from J, the gap between germline ends came to 12 bases. The DNA for the CDR3 is TGTGCCAGCAGCTTGGGCTTGCCACTCATGAACACTGAAGCTTTCTTT. This codes for CASSLGLPLMNTEAFF.

The V gene is TRBV19, the J gene TRBJ1-6; D is undetermined. V was pared by 10 bases and J by 4 bases, with 11 bases between. The CDR3 sequence is 13 residues long. Germline values: CDR1 LNHDA, CDR2 SQIVND (reference sequence). The CDR3 is CATREGYNSPLHF. CDR3 nucleotide sequence: TGTGCCACAAGGGAGGGTTATAATTCACCCCTCCACTTT.

The chain is built from TRBV11-1 and TRBJ2-3; 7 bases map to TRBD2. Per germline, CDR1 SGHAT and CDR2 FQDESV (reference sequence). The CDR3 is 15 amino acids. V lost 3 bases, J lost 3 bases, and 6 bases stayed unmatched. Here the CDR3 reads CASSLGGRGTDTQYF. DNA for the CDR3: TGTGCCAGCAGCTTGGGGGGGAGAGGGACAGATACGCAGTATTTT. The variable domain in full, with the rest retrieved from reference TRBV11-1 and TRBJ2-3, is EAEVAQSPRYKITEKSQAVAFWCDPISGHATLYWYRQILGQGPELLVQFQDESVVDDSQLPKDRFSAERLKGVDSTLKIQPAELGDSAMYLCASSLGGRGTDTQYFGPGTRLTVL.

The chain has TRBV30 and TRBJ2-7, with no clear D. Trimming stripped 2 bases from V and 0 bases from J, with 11 bases between. Germline CDR1 and CDR2: GTSNPN and SVGIG (reference sequence). The CDR3 loop spans 14 amino acids. DNA for the CDR3: TGTGCCTGGAGTCGGCAGGTCGGCTCCTACGAGCAGTACTTC. Protein: CAWSRQVGSYEQYF.

The chain uses TRBV21-1 and TRBJ1-2; the table names TRBD1, a call not compared with the DNA. TRBV21-1 is a pseudogene. This CDR3 comprises 16 residues. The CDR3 protein is CASSTGDGQGAYGYTF. DNA of the CDR3: TGTGCCAGCAGCACTGGAGATGGGCAGGGGGCGTACGGCTACACCTTC.

This chain links TRBV18 with TRBJ1-5, with D perhaps TRBD1 (6 bases). Trimming cost V 6 bases and J 4 bases, with 13 bases left between them. CDR3 length: 14 residues. The germline V gene has CDR1 KGHSH and CDR2 LQKENI. The CDR3 DNA follows: TGTGCCAGCTCGCCCCGGGACACTAATCAGCCCCAGCATTTT. Its protein product is CASSPRDTNQPQHF.

The rearrangement links TRBV7-9 to TRBJ1-2; 8 nucleotides align to TRBD1. Germline V gives CDR1 SEHNR, CDR2 FQNEAQ (reference sequence). The J segment lost 4 bases and the V segment lost 1 base, leaving 5 bases of the junction unmatched. The CDR3 is 15 amino acids. The CDR3 nucleotides read TGTGCCAGCAGCTTAGGGGACAGGAACTCCTATGGCTACACCTTC. Protein product: CASSLGDRNSYGYTF.

This rearrangement joins TRBV6-6 to TRBJ1-2; D gene ambiguous. Germline V CDR1 and CDR2: MNHNY, SVGAGI (reference sequence). The V gene lost 5 bases and the J gene lost 8 bases, with 21 bases spanning the gap. This CDR3 comprises 15 residues. The CDR3: CASSHPFSPLLGYTF. Written as DNA, the CDR3 is TGTGCCAGCAGTCACCCCTTCAGTCCCCTCCTGGGCTACACCTTC.

V usage is TRBV21-1 and J usage is TRBJ2-7; no check of the table's D call, TRBD2, against the DNA was made. TRBV21-1 is a pseudogene segment. The length of the CDR3 is 19 residues. CDR3 residues: CASSKVGGSGTSGAYEQYF. CDR3 bases: TGTGCCAGCAGCAAAGTGGGTGGGTCCGGGACTAGCGGCGCCTACGAGCAGTACTTC.

The rearrangement links TRBV5-6 to TRBJ1-2, with TRBD1 as a possible D gene (5 bases). The length of the CDR3 is 15 residues. The germline CDR1 and CDR2 sequences are SGHDT and YYEEEE. V lost 3 bases, J lost 5 bases, and 17 bases lay in between. This chain's CDR3 is CASSSYTEGAYGYTF. CDR3 nucleotide sequence: TGTGCCAGCAGCTCATACACGGAAGGGGCATATGGCTACACCTTC.

CDR3 amino acids: CSVGLAGGRGTDTQYF. CDR3 coding DNA: TGCAGCGTTGGACTAGCGGGAGGGCGTGGGACAGATACGCAGTATTTT. This chain joins TRBV29-1 and TRBJ2-3, with 14 positions matching TRBD2. The CDR3 contains 16 residues. J was trimmed by 3 bases and V by 4 bases; bases with no gene match: 6. From germline, CDR1 is SQVTM and CDR2 ANQGSEA.

CDR3 sequence reads: CASRGGPFYEQYF. The CDR3, as DNA: TGTGCCAGTAGGGGGGGGCCCTTCTACGAGCAGTACTTC. The chain employs TRBV19 and TRBJ2-7; TRBD2 is a possible D gene (7 bases). The CDR3 totals 13 residues. CDR1 and CDR2 from the germline V gene are LNHDA and SQIVND (reference sequence). V was trimmed by 6 bases and J by 3 bases, leaving 12 bases between them.

In this sample, this clone turned up once. The chain combines TRBV28 with TRBJ1-3; 7 bases line up with TRBD1. V dropped 6 bases and J dropped 0; count of bases not matched to a gene: 14. The length of the CDR3 is 18 residues. CDR1 and CDR2 (germline): MDHEN, SYDVKM. The CDR3 here is CASSSFGQVGSSGNTIYF. CDR3 in DNA: TGTGCCAGCAGCTCCTTCGGACAGGTGGGGTCCTCTGGAAACACCATATATTTT.

This clone was picked up a small number of times. The chain combines TRBV19 with TRBJ2-2; 13 bases match TRBD2. Germline loops: CDR1 LNHDA, CDR2 SQIVND (reference sequence). With 5 bases clipped from V and 4 bases from J, the junction kept 1 base outside the gene matches. The CDR3 spans 15 residues. CDR3 sequence (DNA): TGTGCCAGTAGTGGACTAGCGGGAGTCACCGGGGAGCTGTTTTTT. Amino acid sequence: CASSGLAGVTGELFF.

This chain uses TRBV6-1 with TRBJ2-3; D not certain. Trimming pared 5 bases from V and 0 bases from J, leaving 6 bases between. Germline V gene lookup returns CDR1 MNHNS and CDR2 SASEGT. The CDR3 spans 13 residues. The CDR3 region is CASSQTSTDTQYF. Here the CDR3 DNA reads TGTGCCAGCAGTCAAACTAGCACAGATACGCAGTATTTT.

The chain carries TRBV7-2 and TRBJ2-1; D possibly corresponds to TRBD2 (5 bases). V was clipped by 5 bases and J by 10 bases, with 12 bases between them. This CDR3 is 12 amino acids long. CDR1 is SGHTA and CDR2 is FQGNSA in the germline V gene. The CDR3, as DNA: TGTGCCAGCAGCGCCAGAGGGCTGGAGCAGTTCTTC. Its protein is CASSARGLEQFF.

CDR3 protein: CASSEWREATDTQYF. The DNA of the CDR3 is TGTGCCAGCAGTGAATGGAGGGAGGCCACAGATACGCAGTATTTT. The V gene is TRBV6-1, the J gene TRBJ2-3, with a possible D match to TRBD2 (6 bases). CDR1 MNHNS and CDR2 SASEGT come from the germline V gene. V lost 2 bases and J lost 2, with 11 bases in between. This CDR3 has 15 residues.

The rearrangement links TRBV7-9 to TRBJ2-7; TRBD2 matches 11 bases. This CDR3 spans 14 amino acids. Germline values: CDR1 SEHNR, CDR2 FQNEAQ (reference sequence). V lost 5 bases to trimming and J lost 2 bases; unmatched junction nucleotides: 2. CDR3 sequence: CASSRSGRAYEQYF. DNA of the CDR3: TGTGCCAGCAGCCGTAGCGGGAGGGCCTACGAGCAGTACTTC.